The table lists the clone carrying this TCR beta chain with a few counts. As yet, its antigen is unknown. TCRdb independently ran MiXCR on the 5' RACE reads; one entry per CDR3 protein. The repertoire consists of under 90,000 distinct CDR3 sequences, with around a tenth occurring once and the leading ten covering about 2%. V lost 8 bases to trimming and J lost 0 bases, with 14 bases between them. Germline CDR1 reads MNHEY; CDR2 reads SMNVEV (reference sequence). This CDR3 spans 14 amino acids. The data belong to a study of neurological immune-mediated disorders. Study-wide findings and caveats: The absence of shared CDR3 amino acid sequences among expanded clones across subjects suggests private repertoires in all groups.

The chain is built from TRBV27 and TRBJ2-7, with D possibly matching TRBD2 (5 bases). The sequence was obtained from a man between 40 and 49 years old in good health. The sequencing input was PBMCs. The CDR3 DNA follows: TGTGCCAGCTCCTTACGTGAGGGCTCCTACGAGCAGTACTTC. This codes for CASSLREGSYEQYF.